The following is a T cell receptor (beta chain) sequence with its context. This specimen comes from a study of blood T cell repertoires in COVID-19. Across the study: From the United States, Italy and Spain came samples of acute and convalescent COVID-19. Nucleic acid was either cDNA or gDNA, and it came from T cells, B-cell-depleted T cells, or PBMCs.

The V end lost 1 base, the J end lost 5 bases, and 6 bases lay between the germline ends. The germline V gene encodes CDR1 LGHDT and CDR2 YNNKEL (reference sequence). The length of the CDR3 is 12 residues. Authors' methods: How many nucleated cells were present was estimated from reference gene primer amplification. The protocol was immunoSEQ multiplex PCR, while the TCRdb copy is restricted to in-frame clones and leaves out a portion. V and J calls plus clone size are reproduced from that table; the DNA served to infer D and trimming. The repertoire includes some 200,000 clones, around 80% of them detected once, and about 8.3% sits in the top ten.

The chain joins TRBV3-1 (or the pseudogene TRBV3-2) to TRBJ2-7; D gene uncertain. This receptor was identified in a woman older than 75 with COVID-19, enrolled during active disease. The source material was peripheral blood. The CDR3 coding sequence is TGTGCCAGCAGCCAAGCGCGGAACGAGCAGTACTTC. It is translated as CASSQARNEQYF.